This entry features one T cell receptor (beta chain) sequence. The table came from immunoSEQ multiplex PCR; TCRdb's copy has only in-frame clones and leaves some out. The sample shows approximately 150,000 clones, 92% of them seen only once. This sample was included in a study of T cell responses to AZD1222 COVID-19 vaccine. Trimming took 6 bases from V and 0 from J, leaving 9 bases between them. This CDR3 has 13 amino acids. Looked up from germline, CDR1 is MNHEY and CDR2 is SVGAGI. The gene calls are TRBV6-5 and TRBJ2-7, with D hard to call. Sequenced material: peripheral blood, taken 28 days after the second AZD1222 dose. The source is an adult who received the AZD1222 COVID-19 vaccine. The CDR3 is CASSSDNSYEQYF. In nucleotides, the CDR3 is TGTGCCAGCAGCAGCGACAACTCCTACGAGCAGTACTTC.